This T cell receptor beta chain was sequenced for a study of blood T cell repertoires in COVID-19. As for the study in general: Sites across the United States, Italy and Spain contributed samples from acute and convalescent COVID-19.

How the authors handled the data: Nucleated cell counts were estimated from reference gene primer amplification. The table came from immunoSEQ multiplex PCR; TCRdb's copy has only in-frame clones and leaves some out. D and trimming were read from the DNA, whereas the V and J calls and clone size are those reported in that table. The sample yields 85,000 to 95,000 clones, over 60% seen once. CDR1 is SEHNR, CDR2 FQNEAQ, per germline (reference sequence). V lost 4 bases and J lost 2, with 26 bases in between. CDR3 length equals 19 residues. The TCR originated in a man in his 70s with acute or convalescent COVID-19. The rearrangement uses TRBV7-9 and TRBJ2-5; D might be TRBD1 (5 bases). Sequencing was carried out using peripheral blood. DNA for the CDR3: TGTGCCAGCAGCTCCCCCTTATTTACTACTCAGGGATGGCAAGAGACCCAGTACTTC. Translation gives CASSSPLFTTQGWQETQYF.